This TCR beta chain was recorded in a study of T cells after yellow fever vaccination. Whole-study context: Preparation of the low-cell-number fractions used SMART-Seq v4 Ultra Low Input.

TCRdb processed the 5' RACE reads anew with MiXCR; each CDR3 protein has one entry. The data hold about 69,000 distinct CDR3 sequences, with approximately 5% observed a single time. This clonotype has at least ten counts. V lost 8 bases and J lost 3, with 13 bases in between. The CDR3 is 14 amino acids. Germline V gene data show CDR1 as SNHLY and CDR2 as FYNNEI. The specimen comprised CD4+ T cells sorted from PBMCs, sampled more than 13 days after the first yellow fever vaccination. This sequence was found in a man younger than 35 who received the YFV17D yellow fever vaccine. The chain couples TRBV2 to TRBJ2-2, with D possibly matching TRBD2 (6 bases). CDR3 amino acids: CASCRDWDTGELFF. Here the CDR3 DNA reads TGTGCCAGCTGCAGGGACTGGGACACCGGGGAGCTGTTTTTT.